This T cell receptor beta chain was sequenced for a study of blood T cell repertoires in COVID-19. Study context: PBMCs, B-cell-depleted T cells, or T cells were the source of the cDNA or gDNA that made up the material.

Trimming took off 1 base at V and 4 bases at J, with 20 bases between the two ends. The germline gives CDR1 SGHTS, CDR2 YDEGEE. CDR3 length equals 18 residues. As originally analysed: Amplifying reference gene primers gave estimates of nucleated cell counts. TCRdb keeps only in-frame clones here, not all; method: immunoSEQ multiplex PCR. The DNA was the basis for D and trimming; V, J and clone size are from that table. Among around 310,000 clones listed, roughly 91% were seen once. Participants had their cohort set by participant-reported clinical history. Among Cohort 3 donors, those recovered had two negative PCRs, clearance, or symptom resolution.

This clonotype was sampled from a woman aged 25 to 39 who had recovered from COVID-19. The rearrangement uses TRBV5-8 and TRBJ2-2; the D gene is possibly TRBD1 (7 bases). What was sequenced was PBMCs or T cells enriched from blood (not recorded which). Here the CDR3 DNA reads TGTGCCAGCAGCTTGTCGGTTTGGCAGGGGGGAGTCACCGGGGAGCTGTTTTTT. Translation gives CASSLSVWQGGVTGELFF.